The next 13 T cell receptor beta chains were all read from a single sample in a study of T cell repertoires in cytomegalovirus infection. Using its own MiXCR run on the reads, TCRdb lists one record per CDR3 protein. The sample lists hundreds of thousands of distinct CDR3 sequences, roughly a third occurring once. Their recognized antigens are unknown. The material sequenced was cultured PBMCs, taken from culture after CMV antigen stimulation. These receptor sequences come from a human donor in good health (CMV status not recorded). Some clones in this sample may be carry-over from other donors' samples.

This clonotype has only a few counts. V gene TRBV6-1 combines with J gene TRBJ2-5; 8 bases are a match to TRBD1. Germline loops: CDR1 MNHNS, CDR2 SASEGT. The CDR3 consists of 13 residues. J gave up 7 bases and V 4 bases, and 5 bases lay outside the gene matches. This CDR3 is CASSGTGSGTQYF. The CDR3 DNA reads TGTGCCAGCAGTGGGACAGGGTCAGGGACCCAGTACTTC.

J is TRBJ1-2 and V is TRBV11-2, with D uncertain. Germline V gene lookup returns CDR1 SGHAT and CDR2 FQNNGV. The CDR3 is made up of 14 amino acids. Trimming shortened V by 5 bases and J by 7 bases, and 17 bases separated the two germline ends. As DNA, the CDR3 is TGTGCCAGCAGCCAAAGCTGGGCTGGAAGTGGCTACACCTTC. Translation gives CASSQSWAGSGYTF.

V is TRBV6-1 and J is TRBJ2-7; a weak D match, TRBD1 (5 bases). Trimming removed 6 bases from V and 3 bases from J, with 18 bases in between. The CDR3 contains 15 residues. Germline values: CDR1 MNHNS, CDR2 SASEGT. The CDR3 loop is CASRLTGLSIYEQYF. Written as DNA, the CDR3 is TGTGCCAGCAGGCTAACAGGTCTCTCCATCTACGAGCAGTACTTC.

This chain uses TRBV5-4 with TRBJ2-7; 8 bases fit TRBD1. V dropped 4 bases and J dropped 2; count of bases not matched to a gene: 20. The CDR3 totals 19 residues. Per the germline V gene, CDR1 is SGHNT and CDR2 is YYREEE (reference sequence). CDR3 amino acids: CASSLGSGIRTGLPYEQYF. DNA of the CDR3: TGTGCCAGCAGCCTGGGTTCCGGGATCAGGACAGGGCTCCCCTACGAGCAGTACTTC.

This clonotype was detected a few times. The V call is TRBV12-3 or TRBV12-4, the J call TRBJ1-2, with D possibly TRBD1 on 5 matching bases. This CDR3 is built from 12 residues. V was trimmed by 5 bases and J by 9 bases, leaving 13 bases between them. CDR3 in DNA: TGTGCCAGCAGTCGCGGACACGACAGCTACACCTTC. This codes for CASSRGHDSYTF.

The V call is TRBV4-3, the J call TRBJ2-1, with D possibly matching TRBD2 (5 bases). The length of the CDR3 is 14 residues. Trimming left V 0 bases short and J 16 bases short, with 19 bases between. Germline lookup yields CDR1 LGHNA and CDR2 YSLEER. This CDR3 reads CASSQDIRLGESFF. The DNA for the CDR3 is TGCGCCAGCAGCCAAGATATACGGCTTGGGGAGAGTTTCTTC.

The CDR3 sequence: CASSSPNRQRSTDTQYF. The CDR3 DNA reads as TGTGCCAGCAGCTCACCAAATCGACAGCGTAGCACAGATACGCAGTATTTT. The chain is built from TRBV5-8 and TRBJ2-3; D is perhaps TRBD1 (5 bases). This CDR3 has 17 amino acids. CDR1 is SGHTS and CDR2 is YDEGEE in the germline V gene. Trimming removed 3 bases from V and 0 bases from J, with 17 bases in between.

This sequence joins TRBV9 and TRBJ2-4; weak D call: TRBD2 (7 bases). The V gene lost 1 base and the J gene lost 6 bases, with 17 bases spanning the gap. From germline, CDR1 is SGDLS and CDR2 YYNGEE. The CDR3 length is 16 residues. CDR3 sequence: CASSVSTGRGLNIQYF. The CDR3, as DNA: TGTGCCAGCAGCGTATCGACTGGGAGGGGGTTAAACATTCAGTACTTC.

This clonotype was counted a few times. The V and J genes are TRBV7-2 and TRBJ1-2; possible D gene TRBD1, 6 bases. Germline CDR1 SGHTA, CDR2 FQGNSA. CDR3 length: 14 residues. Trimming removed 7 bases from V and 4 bases from J, with 16 bases in between. The CDR3 loop is CASTLSGHGYGYTF. The CDR3 bases are TGTGCCAGCACCCTTTCGGGACACGGCTATGGCTACACCTTC.

In this sample, this clonotype turned up a few times. This sequence joins TRBV24-1 and TRBJ1-2, with 9 bases identical to TRBD1. This CDR3 has 16 residues. The ends lost 3 bases at V and 4 bases at J; junction bases unmatched: 8. The germline V gene has CDR1 KGHDR and CDR2 SFDVKD. CDR3 DNA sequence: TGTGCCACCAGTGATAGTAGGACAGGGGAGGTCTATGGCTACACCTTC. Protein sequence: CATSDSRTGEVYGYTF.

The J gene is TRBJ1-5, the V gene TRBV2; D gene uncertain. V shed 1 base and J shed 6 bases, with 7 bases lying between them. Germline values: CDR1 SNHLY, CDR2 FYNNEI. This CDR3 is built from 13 residues. The chain's CDR3 is CASSEGSVQPQHF. CDR3 bases: TGTGCCAGCAGTGAAGGATCAGTTCAGCCCCAGCATTTT. Looking up the rest from reference TRBV2 and TRBJ1-5 gives the full variable domain: EPEVTQTPSHQVTQMGQEVILRCVPISNHLYFYWYRQILGQKVEFLVSFYNNEISEKSEIFDDQFSVERPDGSNFTLKIRSTKLEDSAMYFCASSEGSVQPQHFGDGTRLSIL.

In its sample, this clonotype was seen a few times. The chain joins TRBV14 to TRBJ2-7; D is unresolved. Trimming cost V 4 bases and J 4 bases, with 11 bases left between them. Germline loops: CDR1 SGHDN, CDR2 FVKESK. The CDR3 sequence is 13 residues long. CDR3 residues: CASSPGRLYEQYF. The DNA of the CDR3 is TGTGCCAGCAGCCCCGGTAGGCTTTACGAGCAGTACTTC. The complete variable domain, with remaining parts taken from reference TRBV14 and TRBJ2-7, reads EAGVTQFPSHSVIEKGQTVTLRCDPISGHDNLYWYRRVMGKEIKFLLHFVKESKQDESGMPNNRFLAERTGGTYSTLKVQPAELEDSGVYFCASSPGRLYEQYFGPGTRLTVT.

This clonotype was recorded a few times. The V call is TRBV12-3 or TRBV12-4, the J call TRBJ1-1, with D unclear. V was pared by 5 bases and J by 0 bases, with 13 bases between. This CDR3 has 15 amino acids. The CDR3 reads CASSPTELMNTEAFF. The CDR3 DNA is TGTGCCAGCAGTCCAACGGAACTCATGAACACTGAAGCTTTCTTT.